What follows is one T cell receptor beta chain and its context. This clone was counted between two and nine times. Its cognate antigen has yet to be identified. Per-base qualities were not stored, and no clone one base away is much larger. The sample belongs to a study of metastatic and nonmetastatic thyroid tumors (dated by TCRdb to the early 2020s). Background on the whole study: Repertoires from peripheral blood and from tumor or nodule tissue samples of malignant and benign thyroid patients were compared. Study-wide findings and limitations: In both blood and tumor samples, TCR beta diversity was reported to be significantly higher in malignant tumors than in benign nodules.

None of the patients had been given any treatment before thyroid surgery. Using T-cell receptor beta sequencing, the researchers looked back retrospectively at clinical samples from patients, gathered between the early 2010s and the late 2010s. Including cysteine and phenylalanine, the CDR3 has 16 amino acids. The DNA shown is the 48-base CDR3, in frame from base 1. The germline V gene (reference sequence) sets CDR1 to LNHDA and CDR2 to SQIVND. V is reduced by 6 bases and J by 7 bases, leaving a spacing of 24 bases between them. Library preparation was by PCR. The sequencer listed for this sample is Illumina HiSeq 4000. High-throughput sequencing was used to profile the TCR beta-chain CDR3 region of every patient. The authors' analysis ran thus. CDR3 differences across clinicopathological groups were used to build a classifier for discriminating distant-metastatic papillary thyroid cancer patients. Repertoire diversity was assessed with the Shannon index, and tumor-blood repertoire similarity with the Morisita-Horn index. TCRdb passed the public sequencing reads through fastp at Q25 and MiXCR, retaining productive beta sequences. V and J calls and clone size were set by TCRdb, not the authors. The sample includes fewer than 20,000 clones, with roughly 25% observed a single time. 15% of the sample belongs to the ten largest clones.

This clonotype was sampled from a female donor with papillary thyroid cancer or a benign thyroid nodule (not recorded which). Some clones in this sample may be carry-over from other donors' samples. The rearranged segments are TRBV19 and TRBJ1-1; a tentative D match to TRBD1 spans 6 bases. Sequenced sample: adjacent normal tissue. Here is the DNA: TGTGCCAGTAGCCGCGTAGCCACGGATCAGGGGTTTGAAGCTTTCTTT. Translation gives CASSRVATDQGFEAFF.